This passage covers 12 T cell receptor beta chains from one sample sequenced in a study of beta chain features in type 1 diabetes. The entirety of the isolated RNA underwent reverse transcription, so expressed TCRB transcripts were sequenced. Profiling relied on immunoSEQ multiplex PCR, and the TCRdb table lists in-frame clones only, not all of them. The repertoire holds 130,000 to 150,000 clones, with roughly 7.2% as singletons. The sequencing input was central memory CD4+ T cells from blood. The receptors originated from a woman in her thirties in good health.

This clone has a count of ten or more. As DNA, the CDR3 is TGTGCCAGCCAGGAAGGGAACACTGAAGCTTTCTTT. It specifies CASQEGNTEAFF. The V gene is TRBV13, the J gene TRBJ1-1; unclear D gene. Germline V gene lookup returns CDR1 PRHDT and CDR2 FYEKMQ (reference sequence). This CDR3 has 12 residues. The V gene lost 8 bases and the J gene lost 1 base, with 8 bases spanning the gap.

This clone has only a few counts. The chain recombines TRBV19 with TRBJ2-2; D is perhaps TRBD1 (6 bases). V shed 4 bases and J shed 3 bases, with 15 bases lying between them. The CDR3 extends over 16 amino acids. Germline assignment: CDR1 LNHDA and CDR2 SQIVND (reference sequence). The CDR3 region is CASSTRDAGDTGELFF. The CDR3 DNA reads TGTGCCAGTAGTACCCGGGACGCAGGGGACACCGGGGAGCTGTTTTTT.

This chain joins TRBV2 and TRBJ1-1; 12 nucleotides line up with TRBD1. Looked up from germline, CDR1 is SNHLY and CDR2 is FYNNEI. After removal of 5 bases from V and 6 bases from J, the junction contained 10 bases not matched to a gene. The CDR3 extends over 16 amino acids. CDR3 region: CASSPSPGQGASEAFF. CDR3 nucleotide sequence: TGTGCCAGCAGTCCGAGCCCGGGACAGGGGGCCTCTGAAGCTTTCTTT.

In this sample, this clone turned up a few times. The chain employs TRBV7-8 and TRBJ1-2; TRBD1 is a possible D gene (6 bases). CDR1 and CDR2 (germline): SGHVS, FQNEAQ. Deletions cut 4 bases from V and 3 bases from J, with 18 bases between. The CDR3 is 16 amino acids. Here the CDR3 DNA reads TGTGCCAGCAGCTCCACCTCCCGGTCAGGGGACTATGGCTACACCTTC. Protein: CASSSTSRSGDYGYTF.

V is TRBV7-8 and J is TRBJ2-3; 14 bases fit TRBD2. The germline V gene has CDR1 SGHVS and CDR2 FQNEAQ. This CDR3 region has 20 residues. The J segment lost 2 bases and the V segment lost 5 bases, leaving 15 bases of the junction unmatched. CDR3 region: CASSPPRGGLAGALTDTQYF. CDR3 bases: TGTGCCAGCAGCCCCCCCCGGGGGGGACTAGCGGGAGCACTCACAGATACGCAGTATTTT.

The chain uses TRBV4-3 and TRBJ2-6; no definite D call. Germline lookup yields CDR1 LGHNA and CDR2 YSLEER. The CDR3 totals 15 residues. The V and J ends lost 0 bases and 8 bases respectively, with 11 bases between them. CDR3 nucleotide sequence: TGCGCCAGCAGCCAAGACCCCTCGGTCCCCAACGTCCTGACTTTC. Its translation is CASSQDPSVPNVLTF.

The rearrangement joins TRBV28 to TRBJ2-7; 13 nucleotides align to TRBD2. Germline CDR1 MDHEN, CDR2 SYDVKM. This CDR3 spans 14 amino acids. V shed 10 bases and J 12 bases; nucleotides not matched to a gene: 15. CDR3 sequence reads: CATRPGTSGVQGYF. CDR3 in DNA: TGTGCCACCAGACCCGGGACTAGCGGGGTCCAAGGGTACTTC.

The chain joins TRBV6-6 to TRBJ2-1; TRBD2 matches 12 bases. Germline CDR1 MNHNY, CDR2 SVGAGI (reference sequence). The CDR3 contains 15 residues. With V trimmed by 6 bases and J by 3 bases, 3 bases remained unmatched. CDR3 sequence reads: CASSPTSGSYNEQFF. CDR3 in DNA: TGTGCCAGCAGCCCGACTAGCGGGAGCTACAATGAGCAGTTCTTC.

This clone occurred a few times. The chain couples TRBV27 to TRBJ2-1, with a tentative D call TRBD2 (5 bases). V was shortened by 2 bases and J by 0 bases, with 11 bases between the two germline ends. CDR1 is MNHEY, CDR2 SMNVEV, per germline (reference sequence). CDR3 size: 16 residues. Written as DNA, the CDR3 is TGTGCCAGCAGTTTAATGTGGGAGAACTCCTACAATGAGCAGTTCTTC. This gives the protein CASSLMWENSYNEQFF.

CDR3 nucleotides: TGTGCCAGCAGGACCACGGGAATCAATGAGCAGTTCTTC. Protein product: CASRTTGINEQFF. This chain uses TRBV7-2 with TRBJ2-1; D perhaps matches TRBD2 (5 bases). Germline-derived CDR1 and CDR2 are SGHTA and FQGNSA. The CDR3 is 13 residues long. V was trimmed by 6 bases and J by 6 bases, leaving 12 bases between them.

This clone came up a few times. This sequence joins TRBV4-2 and TRBJ2-1, with 8 bases lining up with TRBD2. Losses at the gene ends were 4 bases for V and 3 bases for J; bases not matched to a gene: 11. This CDR3 comprises 17 residues. Germline V lookup: CDR1 LGHNA, CDR2 YNFKEQ. The CDR3 loop reads CASSPRAGGGSYNEQFF. For the CDR3, the DNA is TGTGCCAGCAGCCCGAGGGCGGGGGGAGGGAGCTACAATGAGCAGTTCTTC.

To note about this clone: This same CDR3 is encoded by further DNA sequences in the sample. V and J are TRBV28 and TRBJ2-6, with D maybe TRBD1 (6 bases). This CDR3 spans 15 amino acids. Germline values: CDR1 MDHEN, CDR2 SYDVKM. With 6 bases removed from V and 1 base from J, the gap between germline ends came to 10 bases. The CDR3 is CASSLRGSGANVLTF. CDR3 DNA: TGTGCCAGCAGCCTGAGGGGGTCTGGGGCCAACGTCCTGACTTTC.